Listed here are 32 T cell receptor beta chains from one sample, sequenced in a study of OX40 agonist ivuxolimab in advanced cancers. Here immunoSEQ multiplex PCR was the method, and the copy in TCRdb shows in-frame clones only, minus some. Among approximately 35,000 clones listed, approximately 80% were seen once. The sample in question was CD4+ or CD8+ T cells sorted from blood, obtained in a trial of the OX40 agonist ivuxolimab. The receptor source for this set is an adult with an advanced solid tumor such as melanoma, head and neck, liver or kidney cancer.

V is TRBV5-6 and J is TRBJ1-1, with D possibly TRBD1 on 5 matching bases. This CDR3 has 15 amino acids. Germline assignment: CDR1 SGHDT and CDR2 YYEEEE. The germline V and J ends were trimmed by 4 bases and 1 base, with 14 bases remaining between them. CDR3 nucleotides: TGTGCCAGCAGCCGCAGGGTTGGGGAGAACACTGAAGCTTTCTTT. Amino acids: CASSRRVGENTEAFF.

This sequence joins TRBV15 and TRBJ2-5; D is unclear. CDR1 LNHNV and CDR2 YYDKDF come from the germline V gene (reference sequence). This CDR3 is 13 amino acids long. Trimming shortened V by 0 bases and J by 4 bases, and 6 bases separated the two germline ends. In nucleotides, the CDR3 is TGTGCCACCAGCAGAGACCATGGAGAGACCCAGTACTTC. It yields the protein CATSRDHGETQYF.

V gene TRBV10-3 combines with J gene TRBJ2-1; tentative D call: TRBD2 (6 bases). Germline V gives CDR1 ENHRY, CDR2 SYGVKD. This CDR3 spans 16 amino acids. V was clipped by 2 bases and J by 7 bases, with 18 bases between them. This chain's CDR3 is CAISENLGTLGNEQFF. CDR3 coding DNA: TGTGCCATCAGTGAGAACCTTGGGACTCTTGGAAATGAGCAGTTCTTC.

This clone was seen just once. The chain employs TRBV5-4 and TRBJ2-3, with 10 bases fitting TRBD2. Germline lookup yields CDR1 SGHNT and CDR2 YYREEE (reference sequence). V lost 3 bases to trimming and J lost 6 bases; unmatched junction nucleotides: 16. This CDR3 is 18 amino acids long. DNA of the CDR3: TGTGCCAGCAGCTCACCCAAACCGGGACTAGCGAATTCGGATACGCAGTATTTT. This translates into CASSSPKPGLANSDTQYF.

The J gene is TRBJ2-7, the V gene TRBV4-2, with 7 nucleotides matching TRBD1. V trimming: 1 base; J trimming: 3 bases; junction bases outside the gene matches: 3. CDR3 length: 14 amino acids. Germline values: CDR1 LGHNA, CDR2 YNFKEQ. The CDR3: CASSQGTGVYEQYF. CDR3 coding DNA: TGTGCCAGCAGCCAAGGGACAGGAGTCTACGAGCAGTACTTC.

The chain couples TRBV2 to TRBJ2-2; D is undetermined. This CDR3 comprises 14 residues. Trimming cost V 5 bases and J 0 bases, with 7 bases left between them. Germline V gene data show CDR1 as SNHLY and CDR2 as FYNNEI. In DNA, the CDR3 is TGTGCCAGCAGTCGACGGTCGAACACCGGGGAGCTGTTTTTT. Residues: CASSRRSNTGELFF.

This clone was picked up one time. This rearrangement joins TRBV19 to TRBJ1-2; 7 bases fit TRBD1. This CDR3 is built from 13 residues. Looked up from germline, CDR1 is LNHDA and CDR2 is SQIVND (reference sequence). With V trimmed by 6 bases and J by 4 bases, 5 bases remained unmatched. CDR3 sequence: CASSSTGFYGYTF. The CDR3 bases are TGTGCCAGTAGCTCGACAGGGTTCTATGGCTACACCTTC.

This clone appeared a single time. This sequence joins TRBV7-2 and TRBJ1-6; D uncertain. The germline V gene has CDR1 SGHTA and CDR2 FQGNSA. This CDR3 region has 15 residues. V was cut by 4 bases and J by 8 bases, with 15 bases left in between. In DNA, the CDR3 is TGTGCCAGCAGCTGGAGGGCGAACCTGGATTCACCCCTCCACTTT. Amino acids: CASSWRANLDSPLHF.

The chain uses TRBV9 and TRBJ1-1, with TRBD1 as a possible D gene (5 bases). CDR1 and CDR2 (germline): SGDLS, YYNGEE. This CDR3 region has 16 residues. With 0 bases removed from V and 1 base from J, the gap between germline ends came to 13 bases. The CDR3 sequence: CASSVERGETNTEAFF. DNA of the CDR3: TGTGCCAGCAGCGTAGAAAGGGGCGAAACGAACACTGAAGCTTTCTTT.

This chain's CDR3 is CASSMSADQPQHF. The CDR3 DNA is TGTGCCAGTAGTATGTCGGCGGATCAGCCCCAGCATTTT. V and J are TRBV19 and TRBJ1-5, with no clear D. The CDR3 is 13 residues long. Looked up from germline, CDR1 is LNHDA and CDR2 is SQIVND (reference sequence). The V and J ends lost 3 bases and 5 bases respectively, with 8 bases between them.

The chain carries TRBV6-4 and TRBJ2-4, with 7 bases matching TRBD2. The CDR3 sequence is 17 residues long. J lost 0 bases, V lost 4 bases, and 9 bases had no gene match. The germline V gene has CDR1 MRHNA and CDR2 SNTAGT. For the CDR3, the DNA is TGTGCCAGCAGTGGGAGTTGGGGGGGACTAGCCAAAAACATTCAGTACTTC. It codes for CASSGSWGGLAKNIQYF.

The chain couples TRBV2 to TRBJ1-1; unclear D gene. Germline V lookup: CDR1 SNHLY, CDR2 FYNNEI. Trimming took 5 bases from V and 5 from J, leaving 6 bases between them. This CDR3 has 11 residues. CDR3 coding DNA: TGTGCCAGCAGTCCTTGGACTGAAGCTTTCTTT. Residues: CASSPWTEAFF.

J is TRBJ1-2 and V is TRBV7-8, with D maybe TRBD1 (6 bases). Deletions cut 2 bases from V and 2 bases from J, with 18 bases between. The CDR3 runs 17 residues. CDR1 SGHVS and CDR2 FQNEAQ come from the germline V gene. The CDR3 DNA is TGTGCCAGCAGCTTAAGGGGGGACGGACCCCTAAACTATGGCTACACCTTC. This sequence encodes CASSLRGDGPLNYGYTF.

The V call is TRBV5-1, the J call TRBJ1-2, with D unclear. The V and J ends lost 4 bases and 4 bases respectively, with 14 bases between them. The CDR3 spans 14 residues. The germline CDR1 and CDR2 sequences are SGHRS and YFSETQ. The CDR3 sequence is CASSREEDRYGYTF. The CDR3, as DNA: TGCGCCAGCAGCCGTGAGGAGGACCGCTATGGCTACACCTTC.

The rearrangement links TRBV5-1 to TRBJ1-2; 7 bases agree with TRBD1. Germline V gives CDR1 SGHRS, CDR2 YFSETQ. The length of the CDR3 is 12 residues. V shed 5 bases, J shed 7 bases, and the junction held 5 bases outside the gene matches. The CDR3 nucleotides read TGCGCCAGCAGGCAGACAGGGTCTGGCTACACCTTC. Amino acid sequence: CASRQTGSGYTF.

The chain employs TRBV5-1 and TRBJ1-2, with TRBD1 as a possible D gene (5 bases). Trimming pared 1 base from V and 4 bases from J, leaving 14 bases between. The CDR3 has 15 residues. The germline V gene has CDR1 SGHRS and CDR2 YFSETQ. CDR3 sequence (DNA): TGCGCCAGCAGCTTGAGTCCCGACAGACCCTATGGCTACACCTTC. Translating it yields CASSLSPDRPYGYTF.

This clone was seen only once. The chain joins TRBV5-8 to TRBJ2-5; the D gene could be TRBD1 or TRBD2 (5 bases each). CDR1 is SGHTS, CDR2 YDEGEE, per germline. The CDR3 has 13 amino acids. V was cut by 4 bases and J by 5 bases, with 12 bases left in between. The CDR3 loop reads CASSQGLAETQYF. CDR3 nucleotides: TGTGCCAGCAGCCAGGGATTAGCGGAGACCCAGTACTTC.

The V call is TRBV19, the J call TRBJ1-2; TRBD1 aligns across 8 bases. CDR1 is LNHDA, CDR2 SQIVND, per germline (reference sequence). V lost 3 bases, J lost 8 bases, and 8 bases stayed unmatched. CDR3 length equals 14 residues. CDR3 sequence (DNA): TGTGCCAGTAGTATTCTCGACAGGGGCTGGGGCTACACCTTC. This translates into CASSILDRGWGYTF.

The V gene is TRBV5-4, the J gene TRBJ1-3; weak D call: TRBD1 (6 bases). V lost 4 bases to trimming and J lost 0 bases, with 14 bases between them. CDR1 and CDR2 from the germline V gene are SGHNT and YYREEE (reference sequence). This CDR3 contains 16 residues. CDR3 nucleotides: TGTGCCAGCAGCCCGGGGGGGGCAAGCTCTGGAAACACCATATATTTT. Amino acids: CASSPGGASSGNTIYF.

J is TRBJ1-4 and V is TRBV15, with a possible D match to TRBD1 (6 bases). CDR3 length equals 14 residues. The V gene lost 4 bases and the J gene lost 1 base, with 7 bases spanning the gap. CDR1 and CDR2 from the germline V gene are LNHNV and YYDKDF (reference sequence). The CDR3 DNA is TGTGCCACCAGCACAGGGGAAACTAATGAAAAACTGTTTTTT. Its translation is CATSTGETNEKLFF.

V and J are TRBV5-6 and TRBJ2-3; 9 bases agree with TRBD1. From germline, CDR1 is SGHDT and CDR2 YYEEEE. V was clipped by 0 bases and J by 4 bases; unmatched bases: 6. This CDR3 region has 16 residues. The CDR3 nucleotides read TGTGCCAGCAGCTTGGTCGGGACAGGGAGGGCAGATACGCAGTATTTT. This gives the protein CASSLVGTGRADTQYF.

The CDR3 sequence: CSVEGRPSGPYNEQFF. The CDR3 coding sequence is TGCAGCGTTGAAGGGCGTCCGAGCGGGCCATACAATGAGCAGTTCTTC. The chain recombines TRBV29-1 with TRBJ2-1; tentative D call: TRBD2 (6 bases). This CDR3 is 16 amino acids long. The ends were cut back, 1 base at V and 4 bases at J, with 17 bases in the middle. Germline V lookup: CDR1 SQVTM, CDR2 ANQGSEA.

V and J are TRBV9 and TRBJ1-3; D is unresolved. CDR3 length: 16 amino acids. Germline CDR1 and CDR2: SGDLS and YYNGEE. The germline V and J ends were trimmed by 2 bases and 1 base, with 13 bases remaining between them. CDR3 amino acids: CASSVAEVASGNTIYF. CDR3 bases: TGTGCCAGCAGCGTCGCGGAGGTGGCATCTGGAAACACCATATATTTT.

V is TRBV5-1 and J is TRBJ2-5, with TRBD1 as a possible D gene (5 bases). V dropped 3 bases and J dropped 11 bases, with 17 bases sitting between them. This CDR3 comprises 13 residues. Germline CDR1 and CDR2: SGHRS and YFSETQ. CDR3 bases: TGCGCCAGCAGCTGGACACCGGGCCCGGAGCAGTACTTC. This translates into CASSWTPGPEQYF.

The chain is built from TRBV10-1 and TRBJ2-1, with 12 bases fitting TRBD2. From germline, CDR1 is WNHNN and CDR2 SYGVQD (reference sequence). V was clipped by 8 bases and J by 8 bases; unmatched bases: 4. The CDR3 loop spans 13 amino acids. In DNA form, the CDR3 reads TGCGCCAGCGGTCTAGCGGGGGGGCATGAGCAGTTCTTC. Translating gives CASGLAGGHEQFF.

The J gene is TRBJ2-7, the V gene TRBV4-2; 9 positions match TRBD1. With V trimmed by 1 base and J by 3 bases, 4 bases remained unmatched. Germline CDR1 LGHNA, CDR2 YNFKEQ. This CDR3 region has 15 residues. The CDR3 DNA reads as TGTGCCAGCAGCCAAGGGACAGGGGAAGGCTACGAGCAGTACTTC. Encoded protein: CASSQGTGEGYEQYF.

V is TRBV7-9 and J is TRBJ2-5; D perhaps matches TRBD1 (6 bases). The germline V gene encodes CDR1 SEHNR and CDR2 FQNEAQ (reference sequence). The CDR3 is 13 residues long. Trimming stripped 3 bases from V and 3 bases from J, with 8 bases between. CDR3 protein: CASSFGQKETQYF. The CDR3 region has the DNA TGTGCCAGCAGCTTTGGACAGAAAGAGACCCAGTACTTC.

The chain recombines TRBV19 with TRBJ1-5; 7 bases fit TRBD1. Germline assignment: CDR1 LNHDA and CDR2 SQIVND (reference sequence). V shed 8 bases, J shed 7 bases, and the junction held 8 bases outside the gene matches. The CDR3 extends over 13 amino acids. This CDR3 is CASADRAQQPQHF. CDR3 in DNA: TGTGCCAGTGCTGACAGGGCTCAACAGCCCCAGCATTTT.

The chain employs TRBV9 and TRBJ1-2, with D maybe TRBD1 (6 bases). Germline V CDR1 and CDR2: SGDLS, YYNGEE. CDR3 size: 14 residues. V dropped 2 bases and J dropped 1 base, with 9 bases sitting between them. CDR3 in DNA: TGTGCCAGCAGCGTCTCAGGGGATAACTATGGCTACACCTTC. Protein: CASSVSGDNYGYTF.

This clone has only a few counts. This chain uses TRBV4-1 with TRBJ1-1; no clear D gene. Germline CDR1 MGHRA, CDR2 YSYEKL. This CDR3 spans 14 amino acids. Deletions cut 4 bases from V and 6 bases from J, with 15 bases between. CDR3 DNA sequence: TGCGCCAGCAGCCTTCCTTCGAGGGTCGCTGAAGCTTTCTTT. Translating it yields CASSLPSRVAEAFF.

This chain connects TRBV5-5 to TRBJ1-2; D perhaps matches TRBD1 (5 bases). Trimming shortened V by 4 bases and J by 5 bases, and 21 bases separated the two germline ends. Germline V gene sequence: CDR1 SGHKS, CDR2 YYEKEE (reference sequence). CDR3 size: 16 residues. The CDR3 bases are TGTGCCAGCAGCCCAGGCTCCGGAGCAGGGATTTATGGCTACACCTTC. It yields the protein CASSPGSGAGIYGYTF.

V usage is TRBV6-1 and J usage is TRBJ2-1; the D gene is possibly TRBD1 (6 bases). Trimming removed 6 bases at V and 12 bases at J, with 12 bases between. Germline-derived CDR1 and CDR2 are MNHNS and SASEGT. The CDR3 has 11 amino acids. CDR3 residues: CASRSGEGQFF. The CDR3 DNA reads TGTGCCAGCAGATCAGGGGAAGGGCAGTTCTTC.